Below, 8 T cell receptor beta chains from the same sample are listed, as sequenced in a study of T cell repertoires in cytomegalovirus infection (dated by TCRdb to the late 2010s). Sequencing was carried out with an Illumina HiSeq 1500. Starting from the raw public reads, TCRdb applied fastp trimming at Q25, assembled clones with MiXCR and retained in-frame beta chains. Each record represents a unique CDR3 protein, reported with the most common genes and DNA among its rows. This sample gives around 210,000 distinct CDR3 sequences in total; around 6.2% of them show up just once. The ten most abundant clones make up less than 7.5% of the sample. The sequencing input was PBMCs. The receptors were gathered from a human donor in good health (CMV status not recorded). Some clones in this sample may be carry-over from other donors' samples.

J is TRBJ2-4 and V is TRBV7-2, with 7 bases fitting TRBD2. V shed 5 bases, J shed 2 bases, and the junction held 15 bases outside the gene matches. The CDR3 has 18 residues. Germline CDR1 SGHTA, CDR2 FQGNSA. CDR3 loop: CASSAGGGVGGSKNIQYF. The CDR3 bases are TGTGCCAGCAGCGCTGGGGGGGGGGTGGGGGGATCCAAAAACATTCAGTACTTC.

This clonotype was picked up many times. J is TRBJ1-1 and V is TRBV12-3 or TRBV12-4; D uncertain. The CDR3 contains 12 residues. V lost 7 bases and J lost 5, with 11 bases in between. CDR3 amino acids: CASKATDTEAFF. CDR3 DNA: TGTGCCAGCAAGGCTACGGATACTGAAGCTTTCTTT.

Comment on this clonotype: Just one base apart from a much larger clone, this may be a read error. The chain is built from TRBV23-1 and TRBJ1-6; D call uncertain. Being an ORF, TRBV23-1 has a function that is uncertain. The CDR3 totals 19 residues. In DNA, the CDR3 is TGCGCCAGCAGTCAATCCCTAAGTGGGAGCATCCCCTATAATTCACCCCACCACTTT. Its translation is CASSQSLSGSIPYNSPHHF.

Many counts were recorded for this clonotype. The chain recombines TRBV6-2 or TRBV6-3 with TRBJ2-7; D is uncertain. Trimming left V 0 bases short and J 3 bases short, with 9 bases between. The CDR3 runs to 14 residues. Germline values: CDR1 MNHEY, CDR2 SVGEGT. The chain's CDR3 is CASSYSLLNYEQYF. The CDR3 nucleotides are TGTGCCAGCAGTTACTCGTTACTAAACTACGAGCAGTACTTC.

The table lists this clonotype with many counts. The J gene is TRBJ1-1, the V gene TRBV7-3, with 10 bases lining up with TRBD1. The CDR3 totals 15 residues. Germline lookup yields CDR1 SGHTA and CDR2 FQGTGA. V trimming: 5 bases; J trimming: 6 bases; junction bases outside the gene matches: 9. The CDR3 loop reads CASSPRTGGRAEAFF. The CDR3 DNA is TGTGCCAGCAGCCCTAGGACAGGGGGAAGGGCTGAAGCTTTCTTT.

This clonotype was detected ten times or more. The chain recombines TRBV11-2 with TRBJ2-3; D uncertain. V shed 1 base and J shed 4 bases, with 15 bases lying between them. The CDR3 is 16 residues long. Germline V gives CDR1 SGHAT, CDR2 FQNNGV. The CDR3 loop is CASSLGANRRADTQYF. CDR3 bases: TGTGCCAGCAGCTTAGGAGCAAACCGAAGGGCAGATACGCAGTATTTT. Variable domain in full (rest from reference TRBV11-2 and TRBJ2-3): EAGVAQSPRYKIIEKRQSVAFWCNPISGHATLYWYQQILGQGPKLLIQFQNNGVVDDSQLPKDRFSAERLKGVDSTLKIQPAKLEDSAVYLCASSLGANRRADTQYFGPGTRLTVL.

At least ten counts were recorded for this clonotype. This chain connects TRBV4-2 to TRBJ2-3; 8 nucleotides match TRBD2. There are 19 residues in the CDR3. J was trimmed by 2 bases and V by 3 bases; bases with no gene match: 16. Germline V lookup: CDR1 LGHNA, CDR2 YNFKEQ. CDR3 nucleotides: TGTGCCAGCAGCCAGAGGGTGAGAGCGGGGGAGCCTAACACAGATACGCAGTATTTT. Its translation: CASSQRVRAGEPNTDTQYF.

This sequence joins TRBV7-9 and TRBJ1-1; D ambiguous. Deletions cut 5 bases from V and 3 bases from J, with 13 bases between. This CDR3 is built from 14 residues. The germline V gene has CDR1 SEHNR and CDR2 FQNEAQ (reference sequence). Here the CDR3 reads CASSPKVAHTEAFF. The CDR3, as DNA: TGTGCCAGCAGCCCCAAGGTCGCCCACACTGAAGCTTTCTTT.